The clone carrying this TCR beta chain was seen repeatedly, ten times or more. These data come from a study of identical twins. The germline V gene has CDR1 SGHRS and CDR2 YFSETQ. This CDR3 comprises 13 residues. With 4 bases removed from V and 5 bases from J, the gap between germline ends came to 12 bases. Template switching supplied a universal primer site; unique molecular identifiers were carried on the cDNA. TCRdb used MiXCR to reprocess the 5' RACE reads, holding one entry per CDR3 protein. The sample gives nearly 200,000 distinct CDR3 sequences, approximately 15% of which show up once; 35% to 50% is in the top ten. These data also formed part of another study, on T cells expressing NK-cell markers. That paper adds: One of eight sequenced donors was HCMV-seronegative; the other seven were seropositive. For four donors, these clonotypes were likewise the leading ones in the CD3+CD56-NKG2C+ fraction.

The clonotype comes from a woman younger than 35 in good health. V gene TRBV5-1 combines with J gene TRBJ1-1, with D uncertain. The sample consisted of CD8+ T cells sorted from blood. This CDR3 reads CASSDLLETEAFF. CDR3 DNA: TGCGCCAGCAGCGATCTTTTGGAGACTGAAGCTTTCTTT. Together with reference TRBV5-1 and TRBJ1-1, the CDR3 gives the full variable domain: KAGVTQTPRYLIKTRGQQVTLSCSPISGHRSVSWYQQTPGQGLQFLFEYFSETQRNKGNFPGRFSGRQFSNSRSEMNVSTLELGDSALYLCASSDLLETEAFFGQGTRLTVV.